The sequence of this TCR beta chain was determined in a study of T cell repertoires in cytomegalovirus infection. Across the study: Indications came from public TCR beta signatures; they pointed to CMV infection and to a matching HLA type.

This clonotype appeared many times. Its specificity is not known. Per germline, CDR1 SGHVS and CDR2 FNYEAQ. The V gene lost 5 bases and the J gene lost 7 bases, with 17 bases spanning the gap. There are 14 residues in the CDR3. TCRdb redid the calling of the reads with MiXCR, one entry per CDR3 protein. The repertoire includes fewer than 1,000,000 distinct CDR3 sequences, approximately 31% of them detected once, and around 15% sits in the top ten. The TCR comes from a human donor in good health (CMV status not recorded). Some clones in this sample may be carry-over from other donors' samples. This material consisted of cultured CD8+ T cells from PBMCs, taken from culture after CMV antigen stimulation. This chain joins TRBV7-6 and TRBJ1-1, with a weak D call TRBD1 (6 bases). CDR3 protein: CASSLGGGGGEAFF. CDR3 bases: TGTGCCAGCAGCCTCGGCGGGGGAGGGGGTGAAGCTTTCTTT.